The 4 T cell receptor beta chains presented below share a single source sample, sequenced in a study of blood T cell repertoires in COVID-19. The method was immunoSEQ multiplex PCR; TCRdb's version includes in-frame clones alone and lacks a portion of them. This sample has more than 300,000 clones, with about 90% found just once. Specimen: peripheral blood. Receptor source: a woman in her 30s with COVID-19, enrolled during active disease.

The J gene is TRBJ1-6, the V gene TRBV6-5; the D gene is possibly TRBD1 (5 bases). Germline CDR1 MNHEY, CDR2 SVGAGI. Trimming stripped 8 bases from V and 10 bases from J, with 18 bases between. The CDR3 spans 14 residues. CDR3 bases: TGTGCCAGCGGCCTGGGGCAGGGTTACTCACCCCTCCACTTT. Translating it yields CASGLGQGYSPLHF.

The V call is TRBV4-2, the J call TRBJ2-5; D ambiguous. From germline, CDR1 is LGHNA and CDR2 YNFKEQ. The CDR3 runs to 15 residues. Trimming pared 4 bases from V and 0 bases from J, leaving 12 bases between. The CDR3 nucleotides read TGTGCCAGCAGCCTCCGGAGCGCGGACCAAGAGACCCAGTACTTC. It encodes CASSLRSADQETQYF.

The genes are TRBV2 and TRBJ1-1; no reliable D call. Trimming removed 3 bases at V and 0 bases at J, with 8 bases between. Germline CDR1 is SNHLY and CDR2 is FYNNEI. This CDR3 region has 14 residues. The CDR3, as DNA: TGTGCCAGCAGTGAGGAGGGCTTGAACACTGAAGCTTTCTTT. This encodes CASSEEGLNTEAFF.

V usage is TRBV27 and J usage is TRBJ1-2; TRBD1 might be the D (5 bases). The germline V gene has CDR1 MNHEY and CDR2 SMNVEV (reference sequence). The CDR3 is 14 residues long. V was shortened by 5 bases and J by 8 bases, with 18 bases between the two germline ends. As DNA, the CDR3 is TGTGCCAGCAGTCGGGGGGGAGGAGGGCTCGGCTACACCTTC. As protein: CASSRGGGGLGYTF.